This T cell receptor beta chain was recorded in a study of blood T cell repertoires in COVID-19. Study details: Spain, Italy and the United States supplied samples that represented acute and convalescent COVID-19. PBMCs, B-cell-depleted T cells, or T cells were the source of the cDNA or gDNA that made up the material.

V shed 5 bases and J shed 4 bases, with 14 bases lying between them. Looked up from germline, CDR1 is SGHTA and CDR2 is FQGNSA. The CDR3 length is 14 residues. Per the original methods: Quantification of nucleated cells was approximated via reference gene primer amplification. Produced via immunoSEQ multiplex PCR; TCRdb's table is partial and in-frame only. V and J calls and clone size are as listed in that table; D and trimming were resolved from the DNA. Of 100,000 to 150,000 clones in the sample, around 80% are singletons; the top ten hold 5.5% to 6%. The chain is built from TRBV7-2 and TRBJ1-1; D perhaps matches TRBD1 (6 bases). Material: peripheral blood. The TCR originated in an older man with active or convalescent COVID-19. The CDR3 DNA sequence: TGTGCCAGCAGCCCCTTCAGGGGCGGCACTGAAGCTTTCTTT. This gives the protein CASSPFRGGTEAFF. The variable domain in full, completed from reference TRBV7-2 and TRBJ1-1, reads GAGVSQSPSNKVTEKGKDVELRCDPISGHTALYWYRQSLGQGLEFLIYFQGNSAPDKSGLPSDRFSAERTGGSVSTLTIQRTQQEDSAVYLCASSPFRGGTEAFFGQGTRLTVV.